This T cell receptor beta chain was sequenced for a study of cytomegalovirus exposure and HLA in healthy donors. Study results and caveats: Specific recognition of CMV antigens was confirmed in vitro for a few chains (all CMV-associated). Clonal expansion, a later analysis showed, was greater in HLA-associated TCR beta chains than in equally common others. Roughly uniform depth of sequencing across donors was assumed in presence/absence analyses. Most TCR beta V segments were productive about 90% or about 30% of the time in an earlier analysis.

A multiplex PCR was run with 60 Vbeta primers and 13 Jbeta primers. Using immunoSEQ multiplex PCR, the repertoire was profiled, and TCRdb retains in-frame clones only, with some absent. In all, the sample yields approximately 110,000 clones. The germline CDR1 and CDR2 sequences are SEHNR and FQNEAQ (reference sequence). The CDR3 covers 18 residues. V trimming: 0 bases; J trimming: 6 bases; junction bases outside the gene matches: 12. Points on this clone: Its antigen is undetermined.

Input material: PBMCs. This clonotype was sampled from a man aged 18-30 years in good health and CMV-seronegative. The rearrangement links TRBV7-9 to TRBJ1-2; 11 bases fit TRBD1. Written as DNA, the CDR3 is TGTGCCAGCAGCTTAGCGGGGTACGGACAGGGGGCGTTGAATGGCTACACCTTC. Residues: CASSLAGYGQGALNGYTF.